A selection of T cell receptor beta chains follows, all from one sample in a study of T cell repertoires in cytomegalovirus infection. Each CDR3 protein gets one entry after TCRdb re-called the reads with MiXCR. The sample lists under 300,000 distinct CDR3 sequences; 22% were seen once. Their specific antigens are unknown. Sample: cultured PBMCs, taken from culture after CMV antigen stimulation. These receptors were collected from a human donor in good health (CMV status not recorded). Some clones in this sample may be carry-over from other donors' samples. Both conserved end residues are part of each CDR3.

v_gene: TRBV4-3
len: 15
CDR3aa: CASSQGRQGAGGYTF

v_gene: TRBV19
len: 15
CDR3aa: CASSPRGRPNTEAFF

v_gene: TRBV5-4
len: 13
CDR3aa: CASSSPDNNEQFF

v_gene: TRBV6-2/TRBV6-3
len: 12
CDR3aa: CASSDRTAEAFF

v_gene: TRBV6-2/TRBV6-3
len: 15
CDR3aa: CASTPGQGSNQPQHF

v_gene: TRBV20-1
len: 15
CDR3aa: CSARATSGRINEQFF

v_gene: TRBV27
len: 14
CDR3aa: CASSLRVERSPLHF

v_gene: TRBV7-2
len: 14
CDR3aa: CASSLGTAAYEQYF

v_gene: TRBV7-6
len: 15
CDR3aa: CASSLNRQVSCEQYF

v_gene: TRBV27
len: 12
CDR3aa: CASSLQNQPQHF

v_gene: TRBV7-2
len: 16
CDR3aa: CASSSGLAVSYNEQFF

v_gene: TRBV20-1
len: 14
CDR3aa: CSARSGRAYNEQFF

v_gene: TRBV11-2
len: 16
CDR3aa: CASRLGQASSTDTQYF

v_gene: TRBV11-2
len: 15
CDR3aa: CASSRNMRERETQYF

v_gene: TRBV7-2
len: 15
CDR3aa: CASSSQVSGANVLTF

v_gene: TRBV9
len: 16
CDR3aa: CASSASGTRSRETQYF

v_gene: TRBV7-9
len: 16
CDR3aa: CASRREGGSSYNEQFF

v_gene: TRBV27
len: 15
CDR3aa: CASSLSSGGYNEQFF

v_gene: TRBV28
len: 14
CDR3aa: CASTPATGGYEQYF

v_gene: TRBV4-1
len: 17
CDR3aa: CASSPGFAKGEKNIQYF

v_gene: TRBV11-3
len: 12
CDR3aa: CASSTQTGEAFF

v_gene: TRBV29-1
len: 14
CDR3aa: CSVEHPDKNTEAFF

v_gene: TRBV28
len: 15
CDR3aa: CASSSGTAGNQPQHF

v_gene: TRBV20-1
len: 13
CDR3aa: CSARQGTGSPLHF

v_gene: TRBV7-2
len: 15
CDR3aa: CASSSLGLYDYEQYF

v_gene: TRBV29-1
len: 15
CDR3aa: CSVEFVDRQNYEQYF

v_gene: TRBV24-1
len: 17
CDR3aa: CATHPRQGGYSNQPQHF

v_gene: TRBV6-5
len: 13
CDR3aa: CASSSLGGRLAFF

v_gene: TRBV28
len: 14
CDR3aa: CASSSGSHLFEQFF